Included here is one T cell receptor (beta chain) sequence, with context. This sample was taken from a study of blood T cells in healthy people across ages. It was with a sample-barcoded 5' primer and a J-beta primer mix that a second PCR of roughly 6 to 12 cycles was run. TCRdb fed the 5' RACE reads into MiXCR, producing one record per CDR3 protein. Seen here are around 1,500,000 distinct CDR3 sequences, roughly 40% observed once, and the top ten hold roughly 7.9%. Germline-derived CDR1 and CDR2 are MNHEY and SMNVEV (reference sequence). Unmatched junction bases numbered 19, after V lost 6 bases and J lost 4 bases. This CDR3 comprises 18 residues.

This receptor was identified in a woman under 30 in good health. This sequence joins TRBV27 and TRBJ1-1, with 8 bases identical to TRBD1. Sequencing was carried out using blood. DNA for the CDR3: TGTGCCAGCAGACGCGACAGGGGACCCCCAGGGGTCGGCACTGAAGCTTTCTTT. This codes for CASRRDRGPPGVGTEAFF.